This TCR beta chain was obtained from a study of OX40 agonist ivuxolimab in advanced cancers. Across the study: Dose-escalation subjects each had hepatocellular carcinoma, melanoma, renal cell or head and neck cancer.

Measured with immunoSEQ multiplex PCR; TCRdb has only the in-frame clones, and not every one. The profile covers roughly 71,000 clones, with around 84% appearing a single time and roughly 0.8% taken by the ten largest. Patients were ineligible given autoimmune disease history or systemic immunosuppression. This CDR3 has 15 amino acids. Germline CDR1 and CDR2: LNHDA and SQIVND (reference sequence). Notes on the study in general: Researchers did not establish what antigens the expanded peripheral T cells target.

Of note for this clone: No antigen is known for it. The junction does not match germline at one end; this may be a read error.

Specimen: CD4+ or CD8+ T cells sorted from blood, collected in a trial of the OX40 agonist ivuxolimab. This receptor was taken from an adult with an advanced solid tumor such as melanoma, head and neck, liver or kidney cancer. The gene calls are TRBV19 and TRBJ1-2; D gene uncertain. DNA for the CDR3: TGTGCCAGTAGTATAAGCGGAGCGACTAACTATGGCTGCACCTTC. Amino acid sequence: CASSISGATNYGCTF.